This TCR beta chain was sequenced during a study of monozygotic twins with inflammatory bowel disease. Findings of the study overall: The results supported no single strong signal or clonotype associated with IBD. The data offered no way to tell different T cell subtypes apart.

Comments on this clonotype: The antigen remains unidentified.

The CDR3 has 15 residues. TCRalpha and TCRbeta cDNA was put through two nested PCRs of approximately 17 and 9 cycles. Using the 5' RACE reads, TCRdb records one entry per CDR3 protein without DNA. This table lists about 110,000 distinct CDR3 sequences. What was sequenced was blood. The J gene is TRBJ2-7, the V gene TRBV12-3 or TRBV12-4; the D gene TCRdb calls, TRBD2, cannot be checked with no DNA. The receptor comes from a human donor with ulcerative colitis or Crohn's disease, or a healthy co-twin of an affected twin (not recorded which). The CDR3 is CASSLEGGPAYEQYF.